The 18 T cell receptor beta chains listed next were all sequenced from one sample in a study of spatial heterogeneity in lung cancer. These receptors' targets are unknown. TCRdb re-derived calls from the 5' RACE reads in MiXCR, one entry per CDR3 protein. The sample yields more than 1,300 distinct CDR3 sequences, around 13% seen once. Noted time point: sample taken at primary tumor resection. Study observations and caveats: Mutation tallies in tumors tracked expanded intratumoral alpha and beta TCR counts.

Sequencing was performed on lung tumor tissue, taken at surgery. Receptor source: a female donor with early-stage non-small cell lung cancer.

The sample holds one count of this clonotype. The chain recombines TRBV11-2 with TRBJ2-5, with 7 bases matching TRBD1. Germline-derived CDR1 and CDR2 are SGHAT and FQNNGV. The CDR3 is 14 residues long. V lost 5 bases, J lost 0 bases, and 3 bases stayed unmatched. CDR3 sequence (DNA): TGTGCCAGCAGCCAACAGGGGTACCAAGAGACCCAGTACTTC. Translation gives CASSQQGYQETQYF.

By its share, this clonotype is large (0.1 to 1%). The rearrangement joins TRBV7-8 to TRBJ2-1; 12 nucleotides match TRBD2. The CDR3 sequence is 15 residues long. CDR1 and CDR2 (germline): SGHVS, FQNEAQ. The J segment lost 3 bases and the V segment lost 6 bases, leaving 3 bases of the junction unmatched. The DNA of the CDR3 is TGTGCCAGCAGGCTACTAGCGGGGGGCTACAATGAGCAGTTCTTC. Translation: CASRLLAGGYNEQFF. The entire variable domain, with the rest obtained from reference TRBV7-8 and TRBJ2-1, is as follows: GAGVSQSPRYKVAKRGQDVALRCDPISGHVSLFWYQQALGQGPEFLTYFQNEAQLDKSGLPSDRFFAERPEGSVSTLKIQRTQQEDSAVYLCASRLLAGGYNEQFFGPGTRLTVL.

This clonotype is medium-sized by share. The chain joins TRBV5-1 to TRBJ2-1; 9 bases are shared with TRBD1. This CDR3 region has 15 residues. The J segment lost 4 bases and the V segment lost 4 bases, leaving 6 bases of the junction unmatched. Germline values: CDR1 SGHRS, CDR2 YFSETQ. The DNA of the CDR3 is TGCGCCAGCAGCCCTGGGGGACAGGGATACAATGAGCAGTTCTTC. It yields the protein CASSPGGQGYNEQFF.

As DNA, the CDR3 is TGCAGTGCTGAACGGGGTTCTGGGGCCAACGTCCTGACTTTC. Protein: CSAERGSGANVLTF. The chain carries TRBV20-1 and TRBJ2-6; maybe TRBD2 (5 bases). Germline V gives CDR1 DFQATT, CDR2 SNEGSKA (reference sequence). V was clipped by 5 bases and J by 1 base, with 9 bases between them. The CDR3 is made up of 14 amino acids.

This clonotype has a handful of counts. The genes are TRBV2 and TRBJ2-7; D perhaps matches TRBD1 (5 bases). This CDR3 has 13 amino acids. Per germline, CDR1 SNHLY and CDR2 FYNNEI. Trimming cost V 10 bases and J 0 bases, with 13 bases left between them. CDR3 amino acids: CATTLQVSYEQYF. The CDR3 DNA sequence: TGTGCCACCACACTACAGGTCTCCTACGAGCAGTACTTC.

By sample fraction, this clonotype is large. This chain links TRBV19 with TRBJ2-2; 10 bases line up with TRBD1. With 5 bases clipped from V and 1 base from J, the junction kept 10 bases outside the gene matches. This CDR3 is 18 amino acids long. Germline lookup yields CDR1 LNHDA and CDR2 SQIVND (reference sequence). The CDR3 nucleotides read TGTGCCAGTAGTGTACGAGGGACAGGGGTCATGAACACCGGGGAGCTGTTTTTT. Its translation is CASSVRGTGVMNTGELFF.

This clonotype is categorized as large (0.1 to 1%). This rearrangement joins TRBV5-1 to TRBJ2-7; a possible D gene is TRBD1 (5 bases). Trimming stripped 4 bases from V and 5 bases from J, with 13 bases between. CDR1 is SGHRS, CDR2 YFSETQ, per germline. The CDR3 spans 13 residues. CDR3 nucleotide sequence: TGCGCCAGCAGCCCGGACATTCCCAACGAGCAGTACTTC. The encoded protein is CASSPDIPNEQYF.

This clonotype was seen a single time. This sequence joins TRBV12-3 or TRBV12-4 and TRBJ1-5; perhaps TRBD1 as D (6 bases). Trimming left V 5 bases short and J 2 bases short, with 13 bases between. This CDR3 has 15 residues. CDR3 DNA sequence: TGTGCCAGCAGTCTTATGGGACAAGGCAATCAGCCCCAGCATTTT. Its protein product is CASSLMGQGNQPQHF.

By frequency in the sample, this clonotype is large (0.1 to 1%). The V and J genes are TRBV6-5 and TRBJ2-1; no reliable D call. The germline V and J ends were trimmed by 0 bases and 8 bases, with 14 bases remaining between them. This CDR3 spans 15 amino acids. Germline CDR1 and CDR2: MNHEY and SVGAGI. CDR3 residues: CASSYSTPQVDEQFF. CDR3 sequence (DNA): TGTGCCAGCAGTTACTCGACCCCCCAGGTGGATGAGCAGTTCTTC.

This clonotype is categorized as medium-sized. The J gene is TRBJ1-2, the V gene TRBV20-1; D uncertain. Germline V gene sequence: CDR1 DFQATT, CDR2 SNEGSKA (reference sequence). The CDR3 is 13 residues long. The V end was cut by 1 base, the J end by 7 bases, with 13 bases between. CDR3 protein: CSARAEGFGGYTF. The CDR3 nucleotides read TGCAGTGCTAGAGCCGAAGGGTTTGGTGGCTACACCTTC.

The chain links TRBV7-8 to TRBJ2-1; TRBD2 matches 7 bases. The V segment lost 2 bases and the J segment 15 bases; nucleotides outside the gene matches: 13. The CDR3 spans 14 residues. Germline loops: CDR1 SGHVS, CDR2 FQNEAQ. This CDR3 is CASSLKREGLRRFF. The DNA of the CDR3 is TGTGCCAGCAGCTTAAAGAGGGAGGGCTTACGTCGGTTCTTC.

By share, this clonotype counts as medium-sized. The V call is TRBV2, the J call TRBJ1-5; D gene uncertain. Germline V gene lookup returns CDR1 SNHLY and CDR2 FYNNEI. The CDR3 consists of 13 residues. V was trimmed by 4 bases and J by 5 bases, leaving 9 bases between them. The CDR3 reads CASSVTGDQPQHF. The DNA of the CDR3 is TGTGCCAGCAGTGTAACGGGCGATCAGCCCCAGCATTTT.

By frequency in the sample, this clonotype is medium-sized. The V gene is TRBV5-4, the J gene TRBJ2-3, with TRBD2 matching over 8 bases. V dropped 2 bases and J dropped 2; count of bases not matched to a gene: 7. The CDR3 runs 16 residues. Germline V CDR1 and CDR2: SGHNT, YYREEE (reference sequence). CDR3 in DNA: TGTGCCAGCAGCTTTGGAGGGACTAGATCCACAGATACGCAGTATTTT. Translating it yields CASSFGGTRSTDTQYF.

By sample share, this clonotype is large. The chain recombines TRBV7-9 with TRBJ1-6; a possible D gene is TRBD1 (6 bases). The V end was cut by 3 bases, the J end by 12 bases, with 12 bases between. Germline CDR1 and CDR2: SEHNR and FQNEAQ (reference sequence). The length of the CDR3 is 13 residues. CDR3 region: CASSLTQGGPLHF. CDR3 nucleotide sequence: TGTGCCAGCAGCTTGACACAGGGTGGACCCCTCCACTTT.

By sample share, this clonotype is medium-sized. The chain has TRBV24-1 and TRBJ2-7, with TRBD2 as a possible D gene (6 bases). Germline V gene sequence: CDR1 KGHDR, CDR2 SFDVKD. The CDR3 has 12 amino acids. Trimming removed 5 bases from V and 6 bases from J, with 10 bases in between. The CDR3 here is CATSAGSPEQYF. The CDR3 region has the DNA TGTGCCACCAGTGCCGGGAGCCCCGAGCAGTACTTC.

Within the sample, this clonotype is hyperexpanded. V is TRBV9 and J is TRBJ2-6; D unclear. The CDR3 loop spans 15 amino acids. Germline V gives CDR1 SGDLS, CDR2 YYNGEE. V lost 2 bases to trimming and J lost 0 bases, with 6 bases between them. CDR3 DNA sequence: TGTGCCAGCAGCGTTGGGGACTCTGGGGCCAACGTCCTGACTTTC. It yields the protein CASSVGDSGANVLTF.

CDR3 in amino acids: CASSPLQGWNTEAFF. The CDR3 bases are TGTGCCAGCAGCCCCCTACAGGGATGGAACACTGAAGCTTTCTTT. The chain has TRBV11-2 and TRBJ1-1; possible D gene TRBD1, 6 bases. The CDR3 has 15 amino acids. V was cut by 5 bases and J by 1 base, with 14 bases left in between. The germline CDR1 and CDR2 sequences are SGHAT and FQNNGV.

The chain combines TRBV5-5 with TRBJ1-5; TRBD1 might be the D (6 bases). In germline, CDR1 is SGHKS, CDR2 YYEKEE (reference sequence). The V end was cut by 4 bases, the J end by 2 bases, with 13 bases between. This CDR3 is built from 15 residues. CDR3 loop: CASSRIQGGNQPQHF. The CDR3 DNA sequence: TGTGCCAGCAGCAGAATACAGGGAGGCAATCAGCCCCAGCATTTT.